These T cell receptor beta chains were read from a single sample in a study of blood T cells in healthy people across ages. From the 5' RACE reads, TCRdb called clonotypes with MiXCR, one entry per CDR3 protein. Here the sample spans about 730,000 distinct CDR3 sequences, roughly 47% being singletons. The sequenced material came from blood. The origin of the receptors is a woman aged 55-69 years in good health. Both conserved end residues are part of each CDR3. The D gene is left open where the match is weak. Clone size appears in some rows only: once, few, many, or a class for an expanded clone.

clone size | J gene | D gene | V gene | CDR3 DNA | CDR3 protein
. | TRBJ1-1 | TRBD1 | TRBV7-3 | TGTGCCAGCAGCCCAGGGACAGCTAATGTCCCTCTGATGAACACTGAAGCTTTCTTT | CASSPGTANVPLMNTEAFF
. | TRBJ1-2 | . | TRBV7-6 | TGTGCCAGCAGTCCGACAGTCTCCAGTGGCTACACCTTC | CASSPTVSSGYTF
. | TRBJ1-6 | TRBD1 | TRBV4-2 | TGTGCCAGCAGCCAGGAACAGGGGGGGCAATCACCCCTCCACTTT | CASSQEQGGQSPLHF
few | TRBJ2-4 | TRBD1 | TRBV4-3 | TGCGCCAGCAGCCACGAAAGCGGGACAGGGATTGGGGCCAAAAACATTCAGTACTTC | CASSHESGTGIGAKNIQYF
many | TRBJ2-4 | . | TRBV28 | TGTGCCAGCAGTTTTGACAGATACATTCAGTACTTC | CASSFDRYIQYF
few | TRBJ2-3 | TRBD2 | TRBV9 | TGTGCCAGCAGCGTAACTAGCGGGAATCTAGATACGCAGTATTTT | CASSVTSGNLDTQYF
once | TRBJ2-5 | TRBD1 | TRBV28 | TGTGCCAGCAGCCCGGACAGGAGGGAGACCCAGTACTTC | CASSPDRRETQYF
few | TRBJ1-2 | . | TRBV3-1 | TGTGCCAGCAGCCAAGAGTTGGGCGCAGACTATGGCTACACCTTC | CASSQELGADYGYTF
. | TRBJ1-5 | TRBD1 | TRBV24-1 | TGTGCCACCAGTGGATCCGGGACAGCATGTCAGCCCCAGCATTTT | CATSGSGTACQPQHF
. | TRBJ2-7 | . | TRBV9 | TGTGCCAGCAGCGTTGGGGCGGAGGGGATCCAGCAGTACTTC | CASSVGAEGIQQYF
. | TRBJ2-5 | . | TRBV7-9 | TGTGCCAGCAGCGTTTACGGGGAAGAGACCCAGTACTTC | CASSVYGEETQYF
once | TRBJ1-6 | . | TRBV7-9 | TGTGCCAGCAGCCTCGGGGGATTCGAGAATTCACCCCTCCACTTT | CASSLGGFENSPLHF
. | TRBJ2-7 | . | TRBV7-2 | TGTGCCAGCAGCTTAGGAGTCGGAACCTACGAGCAGTACTTC | CASSLGVGTYEQYF
. | TRBJ2-6 | . | TRBV6-1 | TGTGCCAGCAGGGCGAACTCTGGGGCCAACGTCCTGACTTTC | CASRANSGANVLTF
. | TRBJ2-3 | TRBD1 | TRBV5-1 | TGCGCCAGCAGCCCCCACAGGGGGAGCACAGATACGCAGTATTTT | CASSPHRGSTDTQYF
. | TRBJ2-7 | . | TRBV4-1 | TGCGCCAGCAGCCAACCCCTAGGTTGGAGTAATCCCTCCTACGAGCAGTACTTC | CASSQPLGWSNPSYEQYF
. | TRBJ2-3 | TRBD2 | TRBV2 | TGTGCCAGCATAGAAGGGACTATCGCTAGCACAGATACGCAGTATTTT | CASIEGTIASTDTQYF
. | TRBJ1-1 | . | TRBV6-2/TRBV6-3 | TGTGCCAGCAGTTACATGCAGAACACTGAAGCTTTCTTT | CASSYMQNTEAFF
. | TRBJ2-1 | . | TRBV5-5 | TGTGCCAGCAGCTTGGGGCAGTCTAGCTCCTACAATGAGCAGTTCTTC | CASSLGQSSSYNEQFF
few | TRBJ2-4 | TRBD2 | TRBV12-3/TRBV12-4 | TGTGCCAGCAGTTTAAAAGGACTAGCGGGGCTTGAACTAGCCAAAAACATTCAGTACTTC | CASSLKGLAGLELAKNIQYF
few | TRBJ2-3 | . | TRBV2 | TGTGCCAGCAGTACGGGAGTGGGGCCAGATACGCAGTATTTT | CASSTGVGPDTQYF
few | TRBJ2-2 | . | TRBV28 | TGTGCCAGCAGGCAGGGGCACAGCGGGGAGCTGTTTTTT | CASRQGHSGELFF
. | TRBJ2-7 | . | TRBV7-8 | TGTGCCAGCAGCTCCGAAGGTAGCTCCTACGAGCAGTACTTC | CASSSEGSSYEQYF
. | TRBJ2-1 | . | TRBV29-1 | TGCAGCGTGGGTGTTAGTATTAATCGGGATGAGCAGTTCTTC | CSVGVSINRDEQFF
few | TRBJ2-1 | . | TRBV7-9 | TGTGCCAGCAGCTTAGAGCTTGAGCAGTTCTTC | CASSLELEQFF
. | TRBJ2-3 | TRBD2 | TRBV13 | TGTGCCAGCACGGTTCTAGCGGGGGGGCTGTATTTT | CASTVLAGGLYF
. | TRBJ2-2 | TRBD1 | TRBV3-1 | TGTGCCAGCAGCCAACGACAGGGTGACACCGGGGAGCTGTTTTTT | CASSQRQGDTGELFF
. | TRBJ1-2 | TRBD1 | TRBV7-2 | TGTGCCAGCAGCTCGGGACAGGGCAGCTATGGCTACACCTTC | CASSSGQGSYGYTF
. | TRBJ2-1 | . | TRBV28 | TGTGCCAGCAGTTTTTCTCGCAAAAGCTCCTACAATGAGCAGTTCTTC | CASSFSRKSSYNEQFF
few | TRBJ2-7 | TRBD2 | TRBV6-5 | TGTGCCAGCAGAAAAAACCGACTAGCCGACCTTTACGAGCAGTACTTC | CASRKNRLADLYEQYF
. | TRBJ1-5 | TRBD1 | TRBV6-1 | TGTGCCAGCAGTCCGCTACAGGGGGCGGAAATGCGCAATCAGCCCCAGCATTTT | CASSPLQGAEMRNQPQHF
. | TRBJ1-1 | . | TRBV9 | TGTGCCAGCAGCGTAGAGGGGGAAACGAACACTGAAGCTTTCTTT | CASSVEGETNTEAFF
. | TRBJ2-7 | TRBD1 | TRBV5-6 | TGTGCCAGCAGCTCCCACACAGGGGTAAGGCCCCGTGGACCTTATTACGAGCAGTACTTC | CASSSHTGVRPRGPYYEQYF
once | TRBJ1-2 | . | TRBV2 | TGTGCCAGCTTAGTGGGCGGTAACTATGGCTACACCTTC | CASLVGGNYGYTF
. | TRBJ2-1 | . | TRBV7-2 | TGTGCCTCCAGCAGTGCCCACAATGAGCAGTTCTTC | CASSSAHNEQFF
. | TRBJ2-7 | . | TRBV29-1 | TGCAGCGTTCGGCTCTCTGGAGACGAGCAGTACTTC | CSVRLSGDEQYF
. | TRBJ2-1 | TRBD2 | TRBV11-3 | TGTGCCAGCAGCTCCGGACTAGCGGGAAAAACTGAGCAGTTCTTC | CASSSGLAGKTEQFF
. | TRBJ2-1 | . | TRBV7-2 | TGTGCCAGCAGCTTAGCGCTAGGGAGCTCCTACAATGAGCAGTTCTTC | CASSLALGSSYNEQFF
. | TRBJ1-5 | . | TRBV20-1 | TGCAGTGCTAGTCCATGGGGGGTTAGCAATCAGCCCCAGCATTTT | CSASPWGVSNQPQHF
few | TRBJ1-6 | . | TRBV4-1 | TGCGCCAGCAGCCAGAGGATCGGGGTATCACCCCTCCACTTT | CASSQRIGVSPLHF
once | TRBJ2-2 | TRBD2 | TRBV28 | TGTGCCACCACCAGACTAGCGACTAACGAGCTGTTTTTT | CATTRLATNELFF
few | TRBJ2-3 | . | TRBV11-2 | TGTGCCAGCAGCCCACCCGGGACCCTTCACACAGATACGCAGTATTTT | CASSPPGTLHTDTQYF
. | TRBJ1-2 | TRBD1 | TRBV18 | TGTGCCAGCTCACCAGAGAACAGGGGTTATGGCTACACCTTC | CASSPENRGYGYTF
. | TRBJ2-7 | TRBD2 | TRBV20-1 | TGCAGTGCTAGAGGGACTAGCGGGATCGAGTACGAGCAGTACTTC | CSARGTSGIEYEQYF
. | TRBJ2-1 | . | TRBV12-3/TRBV12-4 | TGTGCCAGCAGGGAGCCCGGGACACCAGAGACCCAGTTCTTC | CASREPGTPETQFF
few | TRBJ1-2 | . | TRBV20-1 | TGCAGTACGGGTGGTGGGGGCAGCTATGGCTACACCTTC | CSTGGGGSYGYTF
few | TRBJ2-1 | TRBD1 | TRBV6-5 | TGTGCCAGCAGTTCCGGGACAGCGGACAATGAGCAGTTCTTC | CASSSGTADNEQFF
many | TRBJ2-1 | TRBD2 | TRBV29-1 | TGCAGCGTTTTGACTAGCGATGAGCAGTTCTTC | CSVLTSDEQFF
. | TRBJ2-3 | TRBD2 | TRBV20-1 | TGCAGTGCTAGCTCGGGACTAGCGCATTCTAGCACAGATACGCGGTATTTT | CSASSGLAHSSTDTRYF
. | TRBJ2-7 | TRBD1 | TRBV29-1 | TGCAGCGTTGAAGGGACAGGAAGCGAGCAGTACTTC | CSVEGTGSEQYF
few | TRBJ1-2 | . | TRBV20-1 | TGCAGTGCTAGGCCAGGGGTCAGGGCCGCTGGCTACACCTTC | CSARPGVRAAGYTF
few | TRBJ2-7 | . | TRBV27 | TGTGCCAGCAGTGCCCGGGTCCTCTACGAGCAGTACTTC | CASSARVLYEQYF
few | TRBJ2-3 | . | TRBV20-1 | TGCAGTGCTACTCTAGCTGGAGATACGCAGTATTTT | CSATLAGDTQYF
many | TRBJ2-5 | TRBD2 | TRBV4-2 | TGTGCCAGCAGCCAAGACCTGGGGGGGGATGGAGAGACCCAGTACTTC | CASSQDLGGDGETQYF